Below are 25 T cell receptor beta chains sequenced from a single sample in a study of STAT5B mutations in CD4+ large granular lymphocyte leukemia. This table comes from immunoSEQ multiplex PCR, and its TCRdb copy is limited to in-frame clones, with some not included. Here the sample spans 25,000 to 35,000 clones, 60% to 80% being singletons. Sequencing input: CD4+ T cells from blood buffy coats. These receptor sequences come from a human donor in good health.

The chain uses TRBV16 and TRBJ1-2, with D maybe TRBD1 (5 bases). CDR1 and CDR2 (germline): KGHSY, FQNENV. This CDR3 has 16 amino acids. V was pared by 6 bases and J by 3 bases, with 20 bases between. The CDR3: CASSPPTAGTYYGYTF. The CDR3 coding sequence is TGTGCCAGCAGTCCCCCAACAGCAGGGACGTACTATGGCTACACCTTC.

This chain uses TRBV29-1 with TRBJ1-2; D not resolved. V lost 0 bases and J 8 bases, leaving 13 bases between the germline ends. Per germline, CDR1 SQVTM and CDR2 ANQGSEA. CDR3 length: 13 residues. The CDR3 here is CSVEDGRLRGYTF. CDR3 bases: TGCAGCGTTGAAGACGGACGGTTGCGGGGCTACACCTTC.

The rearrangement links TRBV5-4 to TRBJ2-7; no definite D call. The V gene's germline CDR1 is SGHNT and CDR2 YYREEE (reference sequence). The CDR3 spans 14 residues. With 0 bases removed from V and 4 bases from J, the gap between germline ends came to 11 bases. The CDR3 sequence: CASSLGAEHYEQYF. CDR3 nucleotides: TGTGCCAGCAGCTTGGGGGCGGAACATTACGAGCAGTACTTC.

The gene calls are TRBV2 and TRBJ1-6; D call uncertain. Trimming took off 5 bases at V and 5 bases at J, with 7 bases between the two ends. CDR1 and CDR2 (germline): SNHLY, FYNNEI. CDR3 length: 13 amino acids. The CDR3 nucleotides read TGTGCCAGCAGTTTAGCTAATAATTCACCCCTCCACTTT. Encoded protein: CASSLANNSPLHF.

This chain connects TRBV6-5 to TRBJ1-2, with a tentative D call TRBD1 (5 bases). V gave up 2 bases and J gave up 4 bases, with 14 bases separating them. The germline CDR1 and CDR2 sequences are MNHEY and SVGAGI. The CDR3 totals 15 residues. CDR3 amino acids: CASSYGLRVSYGYTF. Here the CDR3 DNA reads TGTGCCAGCAGTTACGGCCTCAGGGTTAGCTATGGCTACACCTTC.

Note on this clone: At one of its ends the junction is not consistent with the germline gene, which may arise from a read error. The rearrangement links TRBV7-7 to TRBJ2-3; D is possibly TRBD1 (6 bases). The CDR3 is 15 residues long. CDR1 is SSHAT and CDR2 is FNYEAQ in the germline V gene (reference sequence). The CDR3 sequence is CASSLDSGAGDTQYF. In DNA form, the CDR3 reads TGTGCTAGCAGCTTAGATTCAGGGGCGGGAGATACGCAGTATTTT. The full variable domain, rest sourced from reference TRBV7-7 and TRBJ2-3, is GAGVSQSPRYKVTKRGQDVTLRCDPISSHATLYWYQQALGQGPEFLTYFNYEAQPDKSGLPSDRFSAERPEGSISTLTIQRTEQRDSAMYRCASSLDSGAGDTQYFGPGTRLTVL.

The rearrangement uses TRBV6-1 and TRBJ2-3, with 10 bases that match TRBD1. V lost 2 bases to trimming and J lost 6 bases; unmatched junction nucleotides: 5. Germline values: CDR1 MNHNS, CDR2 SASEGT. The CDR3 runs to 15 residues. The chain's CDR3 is CASSEWDRGSDTQYF. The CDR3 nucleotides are TGTGCCAGCAGTGAATGGGACAGGGGATCGGATACGCAGTATTTT.

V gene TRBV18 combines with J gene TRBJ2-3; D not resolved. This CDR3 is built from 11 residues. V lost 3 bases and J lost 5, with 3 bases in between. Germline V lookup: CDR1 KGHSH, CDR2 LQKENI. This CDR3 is CASSPKDTQYF. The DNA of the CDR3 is TGTGCCAGCTCACCGAAAGATACGCAGTATTTT.

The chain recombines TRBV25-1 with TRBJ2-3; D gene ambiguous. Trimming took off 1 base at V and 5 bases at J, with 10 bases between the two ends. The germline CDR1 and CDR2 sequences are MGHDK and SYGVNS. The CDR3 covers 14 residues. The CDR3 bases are TGTGCCAGCAGTGAATCGGCCAGTAAAGATACGCAGTATTTT. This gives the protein CASSESASKDTQYF.

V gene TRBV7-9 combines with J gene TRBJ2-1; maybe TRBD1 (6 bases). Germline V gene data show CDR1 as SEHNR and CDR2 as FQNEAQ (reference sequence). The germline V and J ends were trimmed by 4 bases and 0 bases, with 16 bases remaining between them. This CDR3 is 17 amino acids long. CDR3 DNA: TGTGCCAGCAGCTCGACCTCACAGGGAGCCTCCTACAATGAGCAGTTCTTC. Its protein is CASSSTSQGASYNEQFF.

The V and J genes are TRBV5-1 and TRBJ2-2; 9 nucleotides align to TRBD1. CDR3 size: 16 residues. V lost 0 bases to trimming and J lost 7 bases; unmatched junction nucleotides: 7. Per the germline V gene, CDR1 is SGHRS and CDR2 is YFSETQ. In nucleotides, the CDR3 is TGCGCCAGCAGCTTGGGGACAGGGGTGTACGGCGGGGAGCTGTTTTTT. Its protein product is CASSLGTGVYGGELFF.

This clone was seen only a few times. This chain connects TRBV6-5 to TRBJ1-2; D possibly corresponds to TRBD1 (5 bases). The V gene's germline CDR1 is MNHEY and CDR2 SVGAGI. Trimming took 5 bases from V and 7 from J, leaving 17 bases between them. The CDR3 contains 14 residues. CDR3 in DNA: TGTGCCAGCAGTCGGACACAGAAAAGTGGTGGCTACACCTTC. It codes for CASSRTQKSGGYTF.

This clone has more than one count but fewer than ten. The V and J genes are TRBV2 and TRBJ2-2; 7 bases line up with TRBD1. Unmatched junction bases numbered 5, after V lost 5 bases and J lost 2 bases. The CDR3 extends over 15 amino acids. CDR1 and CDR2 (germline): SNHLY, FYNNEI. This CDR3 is CASSRQGRNTGELFF. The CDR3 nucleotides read TGTGCCAGCAGTAGACAGGGAAGAAACACCGGGGAGCTGTTTTTT.

The chain's CDR3 is CASSRGTGGNTQYF. The DNA of the CDR3 is TGTGCCAGCAGCCGCGGGACGGGTGGCAATACGCAGTATTTT. The J gene is TRBJ2-3, the V gene TRBV11-1, with a tentative D call TRBD2 (6 bases). Germline values: CDR1 SGHAT, CDR2 FQDESV (reference sequence). This CDR3 spans 14 amino acids. The V gene lost 5 bases and the J gene lost 7 bases, with 16 bases spanning the gap.

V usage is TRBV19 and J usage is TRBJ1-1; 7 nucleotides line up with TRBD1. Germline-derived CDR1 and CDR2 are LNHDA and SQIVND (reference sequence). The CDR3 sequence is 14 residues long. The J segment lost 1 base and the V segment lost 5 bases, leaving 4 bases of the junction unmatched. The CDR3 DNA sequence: TGTGCCAGTAGTTGGACAGGCTCGAACACTGAAGCTTTCTTT. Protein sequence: CASSWTGSNTEAFF.

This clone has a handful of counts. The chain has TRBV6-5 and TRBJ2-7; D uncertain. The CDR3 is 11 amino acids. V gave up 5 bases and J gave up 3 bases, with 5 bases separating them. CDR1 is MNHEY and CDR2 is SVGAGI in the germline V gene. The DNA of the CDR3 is TGTGCCAGCAGTCGACTCTACGAGCAGTACTTC. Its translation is CASSRLYEQYF.

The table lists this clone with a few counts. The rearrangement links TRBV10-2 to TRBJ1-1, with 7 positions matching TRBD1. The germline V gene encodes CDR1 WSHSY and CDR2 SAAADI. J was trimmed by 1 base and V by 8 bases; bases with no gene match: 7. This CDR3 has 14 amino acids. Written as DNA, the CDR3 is TGCGCCAGCCAGTTGGGACAGACGAACACTGAAGCTTTCTTT. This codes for CASQLGQTNTEAFF.

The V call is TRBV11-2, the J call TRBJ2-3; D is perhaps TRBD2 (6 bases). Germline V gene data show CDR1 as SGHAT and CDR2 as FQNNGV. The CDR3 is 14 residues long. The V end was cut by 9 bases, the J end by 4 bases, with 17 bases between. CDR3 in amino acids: CASTMTRLSDTQYF. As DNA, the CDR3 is TGTGCCAGTACCATGACTAGATTATCAGATACGCAGTATTTT.

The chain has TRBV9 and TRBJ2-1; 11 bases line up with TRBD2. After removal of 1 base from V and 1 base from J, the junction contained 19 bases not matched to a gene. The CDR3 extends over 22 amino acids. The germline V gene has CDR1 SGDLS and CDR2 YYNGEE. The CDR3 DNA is TGTGCCAGCAGCGTAAAGGAAGGGGCCCCGGGACTAGCGGCTTTATCCTACAATGAGCAGTTCTTC. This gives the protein CASSVKEGAPGLAALSYNEQFF. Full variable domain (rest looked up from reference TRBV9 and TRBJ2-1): DSGVTQTPKHLITATGQRVTLRCSPRSGDLSVYWYQQSLDQGLQFLIQYYNGEERAKGNILERFSAQQFPDLHSELNLSSLELGDSALYFCASSVKEGAPGLAALSYNEQFFGPGTRLTVL.

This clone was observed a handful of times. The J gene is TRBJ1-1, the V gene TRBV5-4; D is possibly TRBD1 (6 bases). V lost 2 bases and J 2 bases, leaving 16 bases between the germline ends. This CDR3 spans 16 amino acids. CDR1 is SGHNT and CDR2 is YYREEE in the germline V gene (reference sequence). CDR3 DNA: TGTGCCAGCAGCTTCCCAGAGCGGGGGGCAAACACTGAAGCTTTCTTT. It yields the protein CASSFPERGANTEAFF.

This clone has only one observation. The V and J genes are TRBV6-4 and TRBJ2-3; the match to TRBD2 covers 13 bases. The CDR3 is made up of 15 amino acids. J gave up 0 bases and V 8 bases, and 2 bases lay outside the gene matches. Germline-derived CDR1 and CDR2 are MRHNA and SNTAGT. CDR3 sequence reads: CASGTSGASTDTQYF. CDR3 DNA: TGTGCCAGCGGGACTAGCGGGGCTAGCACAGATACGCAGTATTTT.

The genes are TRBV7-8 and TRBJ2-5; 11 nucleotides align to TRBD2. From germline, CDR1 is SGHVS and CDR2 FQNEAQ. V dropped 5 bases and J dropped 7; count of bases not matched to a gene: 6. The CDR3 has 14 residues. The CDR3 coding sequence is TGTGCCAGCAGCCCAAAAGGGACTAGCGGGACCCAGTACTTC. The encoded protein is CASSPKGTSGTQYF.

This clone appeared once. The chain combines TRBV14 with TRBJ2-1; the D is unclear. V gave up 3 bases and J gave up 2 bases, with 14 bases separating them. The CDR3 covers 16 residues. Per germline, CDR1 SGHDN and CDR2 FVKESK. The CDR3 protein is CASSQAWGSPYNEQFF. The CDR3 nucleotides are TGTGCCAGCAGCCAGGCCTGGGGTAGTCCCTACAATGAGCAGTTCTTC.

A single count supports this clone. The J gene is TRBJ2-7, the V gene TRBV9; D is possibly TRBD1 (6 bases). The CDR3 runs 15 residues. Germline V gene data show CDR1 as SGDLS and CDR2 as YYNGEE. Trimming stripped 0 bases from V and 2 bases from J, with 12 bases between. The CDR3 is CASSVGGRGTYEQYF. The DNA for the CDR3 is TGTGCCAGCAGCGTAGGTGGCAGGGGAACCTACGAGCAGTACTTC.

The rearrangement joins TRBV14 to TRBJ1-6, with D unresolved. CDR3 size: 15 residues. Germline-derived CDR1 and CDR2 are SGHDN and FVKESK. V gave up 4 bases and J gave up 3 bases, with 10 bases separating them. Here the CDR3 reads CASSLRQDYNSPLHF. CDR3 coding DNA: TGTGCCAGCAGCCTTAGACAAGACTATAATTCACCCCTCCACTTT.